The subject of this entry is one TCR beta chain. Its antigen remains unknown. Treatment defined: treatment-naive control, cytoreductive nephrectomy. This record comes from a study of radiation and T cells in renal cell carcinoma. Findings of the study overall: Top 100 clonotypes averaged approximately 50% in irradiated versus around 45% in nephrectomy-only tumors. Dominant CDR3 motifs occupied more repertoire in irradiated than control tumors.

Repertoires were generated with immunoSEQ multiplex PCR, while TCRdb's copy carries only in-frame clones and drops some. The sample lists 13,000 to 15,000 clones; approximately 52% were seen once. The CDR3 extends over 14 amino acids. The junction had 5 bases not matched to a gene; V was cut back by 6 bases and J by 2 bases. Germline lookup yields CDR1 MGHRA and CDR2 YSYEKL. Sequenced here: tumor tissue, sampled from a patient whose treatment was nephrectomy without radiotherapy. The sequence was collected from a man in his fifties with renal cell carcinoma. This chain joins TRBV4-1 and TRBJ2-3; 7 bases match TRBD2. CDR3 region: CASRKGGNTDTQYF. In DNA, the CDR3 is TGCGCCAGCAGAAAGGGAGGGAACACAGATACGCAGTATTTT.